The entry that follows covers one T cell receptor (beta chain) sequence. Clones were sequenced by immunoSEQ multiplex PCR, and TCRdb holds only the in-frame ones, with some missing. The sample holds 270,000 or so clones; nearly 90% are singletons and the top ten take over 8.5%. The CDR3 loop spans 13 amino acids. The V end lost 8 bases, the J end lost 5 bases, and 13 bases lay between the germline ends. Germline CDR1 and CDR2: SEHNR and FQNEAQ (reference sequence). The sample is drawn from a study of blood T cell repertoires in COVID-19. The Seattle site enrolled patients during active infection and followed them longitudinally.

The sequencing input was peripheral blood. J is TRBJ2-1 and V is TRBV7-9; D perhaps matches TRBD1 (6 bases). The TCR originated in a woman aged 25 to 45 with COVID-19, enrolled during active disease. The CDR3 loop is CASQSGQHNEQFF. CDR3 nucleotides: TGTGCCAGCCAAAGCGGACAGCACAATGAGCAGTTCTTC.